The 23 T cell receptor beta chains presented below share a single source sample, sequenced in a study. Each CDR3 protein is one row after TCRdb ran MiXCR on the 5' RACE reads. The sample lists tens of thousands of distinct CDR3 sequences, 30% occurring once. The sample consisted of tumor-infiltrating memory CD4+ T cells sorted from the breast tumor. Subset indicated: memory CD4+ T cells, CD4+CD45RO+CD25-. These receptors were taken from a female donor with breast cancer.

The sample holds a few counts of this clonotype. The rearrangement joins TRBV9 to TRBJ1-6; no definite D call. The germline V and J ends were trimmed by 4 bases and 0 bases, with 14 bases remaining between them. The germline gives CDR1 SGDLS, CDR2 YYNGEE. The CDR3 has 17 residues. CDR3 protein: CASSRSDSSSYNSPLHF. For the CDR3, the DNA is TGTGCCAGCAGCAGATCGGACTCTAGCTCCTATAATTCACCCCTCCACTTT.

The rearrangement links TRBV7-2 to TRBJ2-7; 12 nucleotides align to TRBD2. Per germline, CDR1 SGHTA and CDR2 FQGNSA. The CDR3 covers 17 residues. The V gene end was trimmed by 1 base and the J gene end by 3 bases; junction bases not matched to a gene: 7. CDR3: CASSLVTSGRINYEQYF. In DNA form, the CDR3 reads TGTGCCAGCAGCTTAGTGACTAGCGGGAGAATAAACTACGAGCAGTACTTC.

This clonotype was detected only a few times. The V gene is TRBV12-3 or TRBV12-4, the J gene TRBJ1-5; D remains ambiguous. V was clipped by 4 bases and J by 7 bases, with 8 bases between them. This CDR3 is 12 amino acids long. The CDR3 sequence: CASSSAGQPQHF. In DNA form, the CDR3 reads TGTGCCAGCAGTTCGGCTGGACAGCCCCAGCATTTT.

This clonotype is a singleton in its sample. This chain connects TRBV4-2 to TRBJ2-7; 7 nucleotides agree with TRBD2. Per germline, CDR1 LGHNA and CDR2 YNFKEQ. CDR3 length equals 14 residues. V was clipped by 2 bases and J by 5 bases; unmatched bases: 6. The CDR3 coding sequence is TGTGCCAGCAGCCAACCGGGAGGAGGCAACGAGCAGTACTTC. This encodes CASSQPGGGNEQYF.

The chain is built from TRBV7-9 and TRBJ1-4; 7 bases agree with TRBD1. The length of the CDR3 is 14 residues. V was pared by 5 bases and J by 7 bases, with 7 bases of the junction left unmatched. CDR1 SEHNR and CDR2 FQNEAQ come from the germline V gene (reference sequence). CDR3 sequence: CASSLGTVAEKLFF. The CDR3 DNA follows: TGTGCCAGCAGCCTCGGGACAGTGGCTGAAAAACTGTTTTTT. Full variable domain (rest looked up from reference TRBV7-9 and TRBJ1-4): DTGVSQNPRHKITKRGQNVTFRCDPISEHNRLYWYRQTLGQGPEFLTYFQNEAQLEKSRLLSDRFSAERPKGSFSTLEIQRTEQGDSAMYLCASSLGTVAEKLFFGSGTQLSVL.

The chain combines TRBV6-5 with TRBJ2-3; 7 bases match TRBD2. The CDR3 runs 15 residues. Germline CDR1 reads MNHEY; CDR2 reads SVGAGI. With V trimmed by 6 bases and J by 2 bases, 8 bases remained unmatched. CDR3 amino acids: CASRVGGVNTDTQYF. The CDR3 DNA is TGTGCCAGCAGGGTGGGGGGGGTAAACACAGATACGCAGTATTTT.

V gene TRBV11-3 combines with J gene TRBJ2-1; TRBD1 might be the D (6 bases). V gave up 6 bases and J gave up 5 bases, with 14 bases separating them. CDR1 is SGHNT and CDR2 is YENEEA in the germline V gene. The CDR3 is 14 residues long. CDR3 in amino acids: CASSSRDTNNEQFF. The DNA for the CDR3 is TGTGCCAGCAGTAGCCGGGACACAAACAATGAGCAGTTCTTC.

Many counts were recorded for this clonotype. The chain employs TRBV5-1 and TRBJ2-5; the D is unclear. The CDR3 spans 14 residues. V was cut by 0 bases and J by 2 bases, with 8 bases left in between. Germline values: CDR1 SGHRS, CDR2 YFSETQ. The CDR3 nucleotides are TGCGCCAGCAGCTTGGCCGGGCCTCAAGAGACCCAGTACTTC. It is translated as CASSLAGPQETQYF.

The V gene is TRBV20-1, the J gene TRBJ2-7, with 10 bases matching TRBD2. Trimming at V came to 0 bases and at J to 4 bases, leaving 6 bases not matched to a gene. Germline V gives CDR1 DFQATT, CDR2 SNEGSKA (reference sequence). This CDR3 has 15 amino acids. The CDR3 region has the DNA TGCAGTGCTAGAGATCCAGCGGGAGGGCCTTACGAGCAGTACTTC. This codes for CSARDPAGGPYEQYF.

In this sample, this clonotype turned up many times. The V gene is TRBV27, the J gene TRBJ1-1; 7 bases match TRBD1. Germline loops: CDR1 MNHEY, CDR2 SMNVEV (reference sequence). V lost 0 bases to trimming and J lost 1 base; unmatched junction nucleotides: 2. The CDR3 spans 15 residues. CDR3 in DNA: TGTGCCAGCAGTTTATCGACAGGGAGGAACACTGAAGCTTTCTTT. Amino acid sequence: CASSLSTGRNTEAFF.

A word on this clonotype: At one boundary the junction diverges from the germline segment, which might be a read error. The chain recombines TRBV5-1 with TRBJ2-3, with unresolved D. This CDR3 spans 13 amino acids. Germline CDR1 and CDR2: SGHRS and YFSETQ. The CDR3 DNA reads TGCGCCAGCAGGTTGGGTAGCACAGATACGCAGTATTTT. Protein sequence: CASRLGSTDTQYF.

This clonotype was recorded many times. The chain has TRBV9 and TRBJ2-2; D possibly corresponds to TRBD2 (5 bases). The CDR3 totals 17 residues. The ends were cut back, 0 bases at V and 4 bases at J, with 16 bases in the middle. Germline lookup yields CDR1 SGDLS and CDR2 YYNGEE. CDR3 region: CASSVGSGSAATGELFF. The CDR3 nucleotides are TGTGCCAGCAGCGTAGGTTCGGGGTCAGCGGCCACCGGGGAGCTGTTTTTT.

The CDR3 loop reads CATSRTPGGGNEQFF. The CDR3 DNA reads TGTGCCACCAGCAGGACCCCCGGAGGAGGCAATGAGCAGTTCTTC. This chain joins TRBV15 and TRBJ2-1, with D maybe TRBD2 (5 bases). CDR1 is LNHNV, CDR2 YYDKDF, per germline (reference sequence). The CDR3 contains 15 residues. With 3 bases removed from V and 6 bases from J, the gap between germline ends came to 15 bases.

The J gene is TRBJ2-5, the V gene TRBV5-4, with 10 positions matching TRBD2. Germline CDR1 reads SGHNT; CDR2 reads YYREEE (reference sequence). J was trimmed by 5 bases and V by 4 bases; bases with no gene match: 8. The CDR3 contains 15 residues. In nucleotides, the CDR3 is TGTGCCAGCAGCCACACTAGCGGGAAACGGGAGACCCAGTACTTC. Its translation is CASSHTSGKRETQYF.

The chain recombines TRBV4-2 with TRBJ2-5, with TRBD1 matching over 11 bases. Germline CDR1 and CDR2: LGHNA and YNFKEQ. Germline trimming cut 6 bases from V and 5 bases from J; bases unmatched to any gene: 8. The CDR3 is 15 residues long. The CDR3 sequence: CASSPDRGREETQYF. CDR3 coding DNA: TGTGCCAGCAGTCCGGACAGGGGGCGCGAGGAGACCCAGTACTTC.

The J gene is TRBJ2-7, the V gene TRBV3-1; TRBD2 aligns across 10 bases. This CDR3 contains 16 residues. Per germline, CDR1 LGHDT and CDR2 YNNKEL (reference sequence). V dropped 1 base and J dropped 2; count of bases not matched to a gene: 5. CDR3 region: CASSQVYSGRAYEQYF. CDR3 bases: TGTGCCAGCAGCCAAGTGTACAGCGGGAGGGCCTACGAGCAGTACTTC.

The chain links TRBV21-1 to TRBJ2-3; the listed D gene, TRBD1, was not tested against the DNA. TRBV21-1 constitutes a pseudogene. The CDR3 loop spans 17 amino acids. Here the CDR3 DNA reads TGTGCCAACGAGATAAAGGACAGGGGGCTCCGGTCAGATACGCAGTATTTT. Translating gives CANEIKDRGLRSDTQYF.

This clonotype was recorded many times. This sequence joins TRBV29-1 and TRBJ2-7, with D possibly matching TRBD2 (6 bases). Trimming took off 7 bases at V and 0 bases at J, with 7 bases between the two ends. This CDR3 has 11 residues. The germline V gene encodes CDR1 SQVTM and CDR2 ANQGSEA. CDR3 nucleotide sequence: TGCAGCGCGGGGGACTCCTACGAGCAGTACTTC. Translated, it gives CSAGDSYEQYF.

The chain has TRBV7-8 and TRBJ2-7; TRBD1 aligns across 8 bases. Germline V gives CDR1 SGHVS, CDR2 FQNEAQ. The junction had 3 bases not matched to a gene; V was cut back by 3 bases and J by 2 bases. The CDR3 covers 14 residues. The DNA for the CDR3 is TGTGCCAGCAGCTTCGGGACAGGTACCTACGAGCAGTACTTC. It is translated as CASSFGTGTYEQYF.

The chain joins TRBV2 to TRBJ1-5; 8 bases match TRBD1. CDR1 SNHLY and CDR2 FYNNEI come from the germline V gene. V lost 6 bases, J lost 4 bases, and 5 bases stayed unmatched. The CDR3 consists of 14 residues. The CDR3 reads CASRRDRLNQPQHF. As DNA, the CDR3 is TGTGCCAGCAGACGGGACAGGCTAAATCAGCCCCAGCATTTT.

Worth noting for this clonotype: A read error may explain this, as a much larger clone is one base away. The CDR3 DNA reads as TGCAGTGCTGGACGTCGGGGAGGCCAAAACTATGGCTACACCTTC. It encodes CSAGRRGGQNYGYTF. J is TRBJ1-2 and V is TRBV20-1; no definite D call. The CDR3 covers 15 residues. The V end lost 5 bases, the J end lost 2 bases, and 18 bases lay between the germline ends. Germline assignment: CDR1 DFQATT and CDR2 SNEGSKA (reference sequence).

The chain joins TRBV28 to TRBJ1-2, with a possible D match to TRBD1 (5 bases). The CDR3 contains 13 residues. Germline V gene sequence: CDR1 MDHEN, CDR2 SYDVKM. V was cut by 3 bases and J by 4 bases, with 9 bases left in between. As DNA, the CDR3 is TGTGCCAGCAGTTTCAGGGCCGCCTATGGCTACACCTTC. It encodes CASSFRAAYGYTF.

This clonotype came up a few times. The rearrangement uses TRBV6-1 and TRBJ2-5; tentative D call: TRBD1 (5 bases). Germline-derived CDR1 and CDR2 are MNHNS and SASEGT. The CDR3 extends over 14 amino acids. V was shortened by 1 base and J by 2 bases, with 8 bases between the two germline ends. This CDR3 reads CASSEVSGQETQYF. CDR3 nucleotides: TGTGCCAGCAGTGAAGTGTCAGGGCAAGAGACCCAGTACTTC.